Following are 28 T cell receptor beta chains from one sample sequenced in a study of neurological immune-mediated disorders. TCRdb independently ran MiXCR on the 5' RACE reads; one entry per CDR3 protein. This sample has about 79,000 distinct CDR3 sequences, with around 14% found just once. Sequencing was carried out using PBMCs. Every receptor here comes from a woman aged 50 to 60 in good health.

This clonotype was recorded at least ten times. CDR3 DNA: TGTGCCAGCAGTTTATCCCCTGACTCCCCAAGGTTCTTC. It encodes CASSLSPDSPRFF. The rearrangement links TRBV28 to TRBJ2-1; D is unclear. The CDR3 consists of 13 residues. V lost 1 base and J lost 15, with 16 bases in between. In germline, CDR1 is MDHEN, CDR2 SYDVKM.

The CDR3 is CASSGTGYLHSYNEQFF. The CDR3 DNA follows: TGTGCCAGCAGTGGGACAGGGTATCTCCACTCCTACAATGAGCAGTTCTTC. This chain uses TRBV27 with TRBJ2-1, with 9 positions matching TRBD1. The CDR3 runs to 17 residues. Germline trimming cut 5 bases from V and 0 bases from J; bases unmatched to any gene: 8. Germline V CDR1 and CDR2: MNHEY, SMNVEV (reference sequence).

Many counts were recorded for this clonotype. The chain joins TRBV5-1 to TRBJ1-1, with D perhaps matching TRBD1 (6 bases). V shed 0 bases and J shed 1 base, with 10 bases lying between them. Looked up from germline, CDR1 is SGHRS and CDR2 is YFSETQ. This CDR3 contains 15 residues. CDR3 loop: CASSLEGGGNTEAFF. The CDR3 DNA reads as TGCGCCAGCAGCTTGGAGGGGGGGGGGAACACTGAAGCTTTCTTT.

This clonotype was counted ten times or more. The chain couples TRBV6-6 to TRBJ1-1; D is possibly TRBD1 (6 bases). CDR1 is MNHNY and CDR2 is SVGAGI in the germline V gene (reference sequence). V shed 7 bases and J shed 4 bases, with 16 bases lying between them. CDR3 length equals 14 residues. The CDR3 spells CASTNSGGRTEAFF. In nucleotides, the CDR3 is TGTGCCAGCACCAACTCGGGGGGCCGCACTGAAGCTTTCTTT.

This clonotype was recorded many times. The chain joins TRBV5-1 to TRBJ2-2; D gene uncertain. CDR3 length: 12 residues. CDR1 and CDR2 (germline): SGHRS, YFSETQ. Trimming shortened V by 0 bases and J by 5 bases, and 2 bases separated the two germline ends. The CDR3 region has the DNA TGCGCCAGCAGCTTGGATACCGGGGAGCTGTTTTTT. It translates to CASSLDTGELFF.

This chain joins TRBV7-9 and TRBJ2-4; no reliable D call. V was shortened by 10 bases and J by 0 bases, with 16 bases between the two germline ends. This CDR3 has 15 amino acids. The germline V gene encodes CDR1 SEHNR and CDR2 FQNEAQ (reference sequence). The CDR3 DNA follows: TGTGCCATCATTGTGGCGCCCGTAGCCAAAAACATTCAGTACTTC. Its translation: CAIIVAPVAKNIQYF.

This clonotype appeared many times. The V gene is TRBV5-1, the J gene TRBJ2-2; 7 nucleotides agree with TRBD1. J lost 0 bases, V lost 4 bases, and 3 bases had no gene match. Germline loops: CDR1 SGHRS, CDR2 YFSETQ. The CDR3 loop spans 15 amino acids. CDR3 in amino acids: CASSTGQSNTGELFF. CDR3 nucleotide sequence: TGCGCCAGCAGCACGGGACAGTCGAACACCGGGGAGCTGTTTTTT.

Many counts were recorded for this clonotype. The rearrangement uses TRBV20-1 and TRBJ2-5; D is possibly TRBD2 (5 bases). Germline-derived CDR1 and CDR2 are DFQATT and SNEGSKA (reference sequence). Trimming shortened V by 5 bases and J by 2 bases, and 12 bases separated the two germline ends. The CDR3 spans 13 residues. The CDR3, as DNA: TGCAGTGCTGGAAGCGGACCGCAAGAGACCCAGTACTTC. This encodes CSAGSGPQETQYF.

This clonotype was found many times. CDR3 loop: CASSPRTGTDEQFF. The CDR3 DNA reads TGTGCCAGCTCACCAAGGACAGGTACAGATGAGCAGTTCTTC. This chain uses TRBV18 with TRBJ2-1; TRBD1 agrees at 7 bases. The germline CDR1 and CDR2 sequences are KGHSH and LQKENI. Trimming at V came to 2 bases and at J to 8 bases, leaving 6 bases not matched to a gene. This CDR3 region has 14 residues. Complete variable domain (other parts from reference TRBV18 and TRBJ2-1): NAGVMQNPRHLVRRRGQEARLRCSPMKGHSHVYWYRQLPEEGLKFMVYLQKENIIDESGMPKERFSAEFPKEGPSILRIQQVVRGDSAAYFCASSPRTGTDEQFFGPGTRLTVL.

CDR3 nucleotide sequence: TGTGCCACCAGTGATTCAGGGACAGGGGGCGAGGAGACCCAGTACTTC. Encoded protein: CATSDSGTGGEETQYF. V is TRBV24-1 and J is TRBJ2-5, with 12 bases fitting TRBD1. This CDR3 has 16 amino acids. Germline V lookup: CDR1 KGHDR, CDR2 SFDVKD. The J segment lost 5 bases and the V segment lost 2 bases, leaving 5 bases of the junction unmatched.

This clonotype was counted at least ten times. The V and J genes are TRBV11-2 and TRBJ2-7; 9 nucleotides line up with TRBD2. Germline loops: CDR1 SGHAT, CDR2 FQNNGV. V shed 1 base and J 5 bases; nucleotides not matched to a gene: 15. The CDR3 extends over 18 amino acids. CDR3 bases: TGTGCCAGCAGCTTAGGTGCGGGGTTTAGCGGGAGAGGCGACGAGCAGTACTTC. This translates into CASSLGAGFSGRGDEQYF.

Many counts were recorded for this clonotype. The J gene is TRBJ2-1, the V gene TRBV5-1, with 9 bases that match TRBD1. Germline V gene sequence: CDR1 SGHRS, CDR2 YFSETQ. J gave up 7 bases and V 4 bases, and 12 bases lay outside the gene matches. This CDR3 comprises 16 residues. CDR3 in DNA: TGCGCCAGCAGCCGAACTACGACAGGGGGTCTGAATGAGCAGTTCTTC. Protein product: CASSRTTTGGLNEQFF.

Many counts were recorded for this clonotype. The V gene is TRBV11-2, the J gene TRBJ1-1, with 8 bases matching TRBD1. V lost 3 bases and J lost 5; bases outside the gene matches: 8. The CDR3 runs 15 residues. Germline V gene lookup returns CDR1 SGHAT and CDR2 FQNNGV. The CDR3 loop reads CASSFSVDRVTEAFF. The CDR3 DNA follows: TGTGCCAGCAGCTTTTCTGTGGACAGGGTGACTGAAGCTTTCTTT. The complete variable domain, with remaining parts taken from reference TRBV11-2 and TRBJ1-1, reads EAGVAQSPRYKIIEKRQSVAFWCNPISGHATLYWYQQILGQGPKLLIQFQNNGVVDDSQLPKDRFSAERLKGVDSTLKIQPAKLEDSAVYLCASSFSVDRVTEAFFGQGTRLTVV.

This clonotype was observed a handful of times. The chain uses TRBV27 and TRBJ1-1; unclear D gene. Trimming shortened V by 5 bases and J by 6 bases, and 19 bases separated the two germline ends. The CDR3 spans 15 residues. Germline V lookup: CDR1 MNHEY, CDR2 SMNVEV (reference sequence). The CDR3 region has the DNA TGTGCCAGCAGTATCTCCTCACATGCGGAGGCTGAAGCTTTCTTT. Amino acids: CASSISSHAEAEAFF.

This clonotype appeared many times. This chain uses TRBV7-9 with TRBJ2-3, with D perhaps given as TRBD1 or TRBD2 (5 bases each). Trimming removed 1 base from V and 2 bases from J, with 10 bases in between. Per germline, CDR1 SEHNR and CDR2 FQNEAQ (reference sequence). The CDR3 spans 15 residues. The CDR3 here is CASSLVGGFTDTQYF. DNA for the CDR3: TGTGCCAGCAGCTTAGTTGGGGGTTTCACAGATACGCAGTATTTT.

A remark on this clonotype: A read error may explain this, as a much larger clone is one base away. The chain links TRBV12-3 or TRBV12-4 to TRBJ1-4; a possible D gene is TRBD1 (6 bases). Trimming took 10 bases from V and 8 from J, leaving 23 bases between them. The CDR3 runs 15 residues. CDR3 protein: CANRSYRDRREKLFF. Written as DNA, the CDR3 is TGTGCCAACAGGTCCTACAGGGATCGTAGAGAAAAACTGTTTTTT.

This clonotype was recorded at least ten times. The chain links TRBV27 to TRBJ2-5; TRBD2 agrees at 8 bases. CDR1 is MNHEY and CDR2 is SMNVEV in the germline V gene (reference sequence). The CDR3 consists of 15 residues. Germline trimming cut 7 bases from V and 5 bases from J; bases unmatched to any gene: 12. CDR3 DNA sequence: TGTGCCAGCACCTCAAACGGGAGGGGCGTGGAGACCCAGTACTTC. Protein product: CASTSNGRGVETQYF.

This clonotype came up many times. The chain has TRBV7-9 and TRBJ1-5, with 7 positions matching TRBD1. The V and J ends lost 5 bases and 7 bases, in that order; junction bases with no gene match: 11. Germline assignment: CDR1 SEHNR and CDR2 FQNEAQ (reference sequence). The CDR3 sequence is 15 residues long. The CDR3 sequence: CASSGGGTVSQPQHF. The CDR3, as DNA: TGTGCCAGCAGCGGAGGTGGGACAGTTAGCCAGCCCCAGCATTTT.

This clonotype was recorded at least ten times. The gene calls are TRBV2 and TRBJ1-2; a weak D match, TRBD1 (6 bases). V was cut by 8 bases and J by 2 bases, with 12 bases left in between. The CDR3 runs 13 residues. In germline, CDR1 is SNHLY, CDR2 FYNNEI. The CDR3 DNA is TGTGCCAGCGGATACAGGGAAAACTATGGCTACACCTTC. Protein: CASGYRENYGYTF.

This clonotype occurred many times. The rearrangement uses TRBV5-1 and TRBJ2-7; 11 bases fit TRBD2. The V gene end was trimmed by 7 bases and the J gene end by 2 bases; junction bases not matched to a gene: 8. Germline loops: CDR1 SGHRS, CDR2 YFSETQ. The CDR3 is made up of 15 amino acids. Written as DNA, the CDR3 is TGCGCCAGCCGTGCCGGGACTAGCGGCCCCTACGAGCAGTACTTC. This codes for CASRAGTSGPYEQYF.

This clonotype was recorded many times. The chain couples TRBV28 to TRBJ2-4; either TRBD1 or TRBD2 may fit D (5 bases each). The CDR3 consists of 15 residues. Looked up from germline, CDR1 is MDHEN and CDR2 is SYDVKM. V lost 5 bases, J lost 5 bases, and 16 bases lay in between. In DNA, the CDR3 is TGTGCCAGCAGTCCACAGAGGGGAGATCAAAACATTCAGTACTTC. Translated: CASSPQRGDQNIQYF.

Ten or more counts support this clonotype. The genes are TRBV29-1 and TRBJ2-1, with TRBD2 identical over 7 bases. The CDR3 contains 13 residues. Germline lookup yields CDR1 SQVTM and CDR2 ANQGSEA. V dropped 4 bases and J dropped 3; count of bases not matched to a gene: 3. In DNA form, the CDR3 reads TGCAGCGTTGCTGGCGGGGGCTACAATGAGCAGTTCTTC. Residues: CSVAGGGYNEQFF.

This chain links TRBV4-2 with TRBJ1-1; D may be TRBD1 (5 bases). Trimming left V 0 bases short and J 4 bases short, with 15 bases between. The CDR3 has 16 residues. Germline-derived CDR1 and CDR2 are LGHNA and YNFKEQ. CDR3 nucleotide sequence: TGTGCCAGCAGCCAAGATAGGAGGGGATGGAGCACTGAAGCTTTCTTT. It translates to CASSQDRRGWSTEAFF.

This clonotype was observed at least ten times. This chain uses TRBV12-3 or TRBV12-4 with TRBJ1-5; TRBD1 matches at 9 bases. The V segment lost 7 bases and the J segment 4 bases; nucleotides outside the gene matches: 2. There are 13 residues in the CDR3. CDR3 in amino acids: CASIGTGNQPQHF. Written as DNA, the CDR3 is TGTGCCAGCATCGGGACAGGGAATCAGCCCCAGCATTTT.

There are a few counts of this clonotype. The chain uses TRBV14 and TRBJ2-1, with TRBD2 matching over 8 bases. Germline CDR1 and CDR2: SGHDN and FVKESK. Unmatched junction bases numbered 8, after V lost 0 bases and J lost 4 bases. The CDR3 is 17 amino acids. The DNA of the CDR3 is TGTGCCAGCAGCCAAGATTTGGGTAGCGGGAAGTACAATGAGCAGTTCTTC. It encodes CASSQDLGSGKYNEQFF.

This clonotype appeared many times. The chain has TRBV11-2 and TRBJ2-5, with D possibly being TRBD1 (6 bases). The CDR3 extends over 17 amino acids. From germline, CDR1 is SGHAT and CDR2 FQNNGV. The V gene lost 5 bases and the J gene lost 5 bases, with 24 bases spanning the gap. This CDR3 reads CASSPHLVEWGQETQYF. DNA of the CDR3: TGTGCCAGCAGCCCCCACCTTGTGGAGTGGGGGCAGGAGACCCAGTACTTC.

This clonotype was recorded at least ten times. The chain employs TRBV7-9 and TRBJ2-1; 9 nucleotides line up with TRBD2. The germline V gene encodes CDR1 SEHNR and CDR2 FQNEAQ (reference sequence). The CDR3 runs 14 residues. The junction had 12 bases not matched to a gene; V was cut back by 5 bases and J by 13 bases. CDR3 region: CASSPSAPGTSQFF. DNA of the CDR3: TGTGCCAGCAGCCCGTCGGCACCCGGGACTAGCCAGTTCTTC.

This clonotype was counted many times. The chain joins TRBV29-1 to TRBJ2-7; 12 bases are a match to TRBD2. Trimming removed 2 bases from V and 3 bases from J; junction bases left unmatched: 5. This CDR3 spans 15 amino acids. Germline-derived CDR1 and CDR2 are SQVTM and ANQGSEA. In DNA, the CDR3 is TGCAGCGTTGAAAGACTAGCGGGAGAAAACTACGAGCAGTACTTC. Residues: CSVERLAGENYEQYF.